This T cell receptor (beta chain) emerged from a study of T cells after yellow fever vaccination. Points on this clonotype: At one end the junction does not follow the germline gene, possibly because of a read error.

The CDR3 length is 16 residues. Germline CDR1 is DFQATT and CDR2 is SNEGSKA (reference sequence). TCRdb re-derived calls from the 5' RACE reads in MiXCR, one entry per CDR3 protein. The sample comprises some 110,000 distinct CDR3 sequences, roughly 6.8% of which are singletons, and roughly 3% rests with the top ten. Material: CD4+ T cells sorted from PBMCs, obtained around 45 days after the first yellow fever vaccination. The chain has TRBV20-1 and TRBJ2-1; 11 bases agree with TRBD2. The sequence came from a man between 18 and 29 years old who received the YFV17D yellow fever vaccine. The DNA for the CDR3 is TGCTGTGCTAGAGACCCACTAGCGGGGGCCAACAATGAGCAGTTCTTC. Translation gives CCARDPLAGANNEQFF.